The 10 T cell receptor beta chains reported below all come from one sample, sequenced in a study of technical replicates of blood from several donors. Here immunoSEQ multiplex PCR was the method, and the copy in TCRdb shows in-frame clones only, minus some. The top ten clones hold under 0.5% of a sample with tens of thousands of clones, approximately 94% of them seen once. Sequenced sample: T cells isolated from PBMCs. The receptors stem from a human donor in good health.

In DNA, the CDR3 is TGTGCCAGCCGCAGAACCACAGGGAACACTGAAGCTTTCTTT. This codes for CASRRTTGNTEAFF. This sequence joins TRBV6-5 and TRBJ1-1; TRBD1 is a possible D gene (5 bases). Germline CDR1 MNHEY, CDR2 SVGAGI. This CDR3 has 14 residues. Trimming cost V 8 bases and J 1 base, with 14 bases left between them.

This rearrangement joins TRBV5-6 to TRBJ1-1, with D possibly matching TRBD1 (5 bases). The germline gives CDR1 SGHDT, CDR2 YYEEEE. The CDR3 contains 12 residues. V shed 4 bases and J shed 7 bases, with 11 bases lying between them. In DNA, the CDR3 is TGTGCCAGCAGCCTAGGGACTGGTGAAGCTTTCTTT. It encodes CASSLGTGEAFF.

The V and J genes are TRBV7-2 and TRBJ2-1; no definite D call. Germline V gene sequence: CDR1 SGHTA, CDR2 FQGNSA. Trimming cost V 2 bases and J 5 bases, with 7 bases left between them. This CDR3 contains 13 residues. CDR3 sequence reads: CASSLLRNNEQFF. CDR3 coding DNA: TGTGCCAGCAGCTTACTCAGGAACAATGAGCAGTTCTTC.

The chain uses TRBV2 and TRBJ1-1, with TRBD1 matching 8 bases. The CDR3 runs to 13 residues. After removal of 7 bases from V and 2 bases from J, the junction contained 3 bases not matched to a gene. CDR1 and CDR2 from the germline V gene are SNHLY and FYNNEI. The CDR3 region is CASTGQGNTEAFF. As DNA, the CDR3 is TGTGCCAGCACCGGACAGGGAAACACTGAAGCTTTCTTT.

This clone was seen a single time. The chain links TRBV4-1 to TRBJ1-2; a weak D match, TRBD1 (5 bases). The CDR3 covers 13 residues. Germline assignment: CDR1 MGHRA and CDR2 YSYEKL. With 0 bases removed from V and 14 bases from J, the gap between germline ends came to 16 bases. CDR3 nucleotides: TGCGCCAGCAGCCAAGAAGGCAGGGATGAAGAAACCTTC. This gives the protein CASSQEGRDEETF.

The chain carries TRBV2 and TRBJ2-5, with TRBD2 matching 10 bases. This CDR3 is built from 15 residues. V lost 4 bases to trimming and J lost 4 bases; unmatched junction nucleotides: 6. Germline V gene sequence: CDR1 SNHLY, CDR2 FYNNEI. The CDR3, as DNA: TGTGCCAGCAGTGTCTCTAGCGGGAGCGGAGAGACCCAGTACTTC. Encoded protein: CASSVSSGSGETQYF.

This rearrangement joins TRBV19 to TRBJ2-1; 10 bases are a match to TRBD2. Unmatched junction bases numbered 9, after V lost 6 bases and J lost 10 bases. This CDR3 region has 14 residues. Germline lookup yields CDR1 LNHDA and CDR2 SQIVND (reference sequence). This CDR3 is CASRASGRAWEQFF. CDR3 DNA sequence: TGTGCCAGTAGAGCCAGCGGGAGGGCCTGGGAGCAGTTCTTC.

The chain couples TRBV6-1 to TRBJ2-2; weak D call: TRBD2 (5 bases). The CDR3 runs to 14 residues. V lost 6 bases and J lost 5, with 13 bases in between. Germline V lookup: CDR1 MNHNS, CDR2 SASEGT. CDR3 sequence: CASSPPTGTGELFF. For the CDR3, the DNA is TGTGCCAGCAGCCCTCCAACGGGGACCGGGGAGCTGTTTTTT.

The CDR3 DNA reads TGTGCCAGCAGCTTTCAAGCTGTAGACACAGATACGCAGTATTTT. Encoded protein: CASSFQAVDTDTQYF. The chain has TRBV7-8 and TRBJ2-3; D not certain. The length of the CDR3 is 15 residues. The V end was cut by 3 bases, the J end by 2 bases, with 12 bases between. Germline assignment: CDR1 SGHVS and CDR2 FQNEAQ.

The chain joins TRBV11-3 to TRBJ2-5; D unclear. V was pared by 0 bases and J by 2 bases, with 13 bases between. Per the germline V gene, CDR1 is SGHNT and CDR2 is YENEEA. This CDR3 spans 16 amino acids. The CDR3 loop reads CASSLDSGPAQETQYF. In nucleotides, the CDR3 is TGTGCCAGCAGCTTAGATTCAGGCCCAGCACAAGAGACCCAGTACTTC.